The clone carrying this TCR beta chain was seen just once. Its target is unknown. The data derive from a study of cytomegalovirus exposure and HLA in healthy donors. The wider study: Genotyping showed 70% to 90% of 398 donors falling in the Caucasian-associated ancestry cluster.

Points from the study as a whole: Upon later analysis, TCR association rates were observed to vary by HLA locus, being highest for DRB1 and lowest for HLA-C. In an earlier analysis, productive rearrangement rates for most beta V segments clustered near 90% or 30%. Researchers reported that a few CMV-associated chains were confirmed in vitro as CMV antigen-specific.

Use of 60 Vbeta and 13 Jbeta primers characterized the PCR. Clones were sequenced by immunoSEQ multiplex PCR, and TCRdb holds only the in-frame ones, with some missing. This sample has some 110,000 clones; approximately 69% occur once, and the top ten carry around 10%. The germline gives CDR1 SGHTS, CDR2 YDEGEE. The trim removed 1 base at V and 4 bases at J, leaving 7 bases unmatched. The CDR3 is made up of 16 amino acids. The sequence came from a woman between 50 and 59 years old in good health and CMV-seropositive. The sequenced sample was PBMCs. The chain recombines TRBV5-8 with TRBJ1-3; TRBD1 matches 8 bases. DNA for the CDR3: TGTGCCAGCAGCTTGAAGGCAGGGGGCCGAGGAAACACCATATATTTT. Amino acids: CASSLKAGGRGNTIYF.